Listed below are T cell receptor beta chains from one sample, sequenced in a study of blood T cell repertoires in COVID-19. Here immunoSEQ multiplex PCR was the method, and the copy in TCRdb shows in-frame clones only, minus some. Altogether a few hundred thousand clones are present, 70% to 90% being singletons, with the ten largest covering approximately 12%. Sequencing input: peripheral blood. The receptors derive from a woman between 18 and 29 years old who had recovered from COVID-19. Each CDR3 is given with its conserved first and last residue. Fields, in order: V gene, clone size, D gene, J gene, CDR3 protein, CDR3 DNA. The D gene is left open where the match is weak. Size values are once, few and many counts, or a class for expanded clones, and some rows have none.

>TRBV12-3/TRBV12-4|-|-|TRBJ1-2
CASSSKTGYGYTF
TGTGCCAGCAGTTCTAAGACAGGCTATGGCTACACCTTC
>TRBV5-6|-|TRBD2|TRBJ2-3
CASSLWSLAGGTDTQYF
TGTGCCAGCAGCTTGTGGTCACTAGCGGGAGGGACAGATACGCAGTATTTT
>TRBV27|-|-|TRBJ2-7
CASSPGSYEQYF
TGTGCCAGCAGCCCGGGTTCCTACGAGCAGTACTTC
>TRBV2|-|-|TRBJ2-5
CASRSRGTQETQYF
TGTGCCAGCAGAAGCAGGGGAACCCAAGAGACCCAGTACTTC
>TRBV9|-|-|TRBJ2-3
CASSVFGGDTQYF
TGTGCCAGCAGCGTCTTCGGAGGAGATACGCAGTATTTT
>TRBV7-2|-|-|TRBJ2-7
CASSLDGGLPYEQYF
TGTGCCAGCAGCTTAGACGGGGGATTACCCTACGAGCAGTACTTC
>TRBV7-2|once|-|TRBJ2-1
CASRHDTLIYNEQFF
TGTGCCAGCAGACACGACACCCTGATTTACAATGAGCAGTTCTTC
>TRBV6-2/TRBV6-3|-|-|TRBJ2-7
CASSYSIGWRPYSYEQYF
TGTGCCAGCAGTTACTCGATTGGATGGCGGCCGTACTCCTACGAGCAGTACTTC
>TRBV7-2|-|-|TRBJ2-7
CASSYRSAEYEQYF
TGTGCCAGCAGCTACAGGTCTGCCGAGTACGAGCAGTACTTC
>TRBV6-5|-|-|TRBJ1-6
CASSYRSSPLHF
TGTGCCAGCAGTTACCGGAGTTCACCCCTCCACTTT
>TRBV3-1/TRBV3-2|-|-|TRBJ2-7
CASSQEQGLNEQYF
TGTGCCAGCAGCCAAGAACAGGGTCTAAACGAGCAGTACTTC
>TRBV20-1|-|-|TRBJ2-4
CSASVSFLNIQYF
TGCAGTGCTAGTGTTAGTTTCCTAAACATTCAGTACTTC
>TRBV7-3|-|-|TRBJ1-5
CASSSQGLEGEPQHF
TGTGCCAGCAGCTCTCAGGGGCTAGAGGGAGAGCCCCAGCATTTT
>TRBV6-5|-|-|TRBJ2-3
CASSFAGYFPDTQYF
TGTGCCAGCAGTTTCGCAGGGTATTTCCCAGATACGCAGTATTTT
>TRBV4-3|-|TRBD1|TRBJ1-1
CASSQESTGLTEAFF
TGCGCCAGCAGCCAGGAATCGACAGGGCTGACTGAAGCTTTCTTT
>TRBV7-9|-|-|TRBJ2-3
CASTRREDTQYF
TGTGCCAGCACCAGACGGGAAGATACGCAGTATTTT
>TRBV11-2|-|-|TRBJ1-1
CASSSPRGLNTEAFF
TGTGCCAGCAGCTCCCCCAGGGGACTGAACACTGAAGCTTTCTTT
>TRBV7-3|-|TRBD1|TRBJ1-2
CASSYSGGKDYGYTF
TGTGCCAGCAGCTACTCAGGGGGAAAGGACTATGGCTACACCTTC
>TRBV9|-|TRBD2|TRBJ2-5
CASSTSGGGVGETQYF
TGTGCCAGCAGCACTAGCGGAGGCGGGGTGGGGGAGACCCAGTACTTC
>TRBV11-1|few|-|TRBJ2-1
CASSNYRVEQFF
TGTGCCAGCAGCAACTACAGGGTAGAGCAGTTCTTC
>TRBV25-1|once|-|TRBJ1-2
CASSQGGAHGYTF
TGTGCCAGCAGCCAGGGAGGGGCACATGGCTACACCTTC
>TRBV6-5|-|TRBD2|TRBJ2-1
CASSSLAGRTYNEQFF
TGTGCCAGCAGTTCCCTAGCGGGTCGGACCTACAATGAGCAGTTCTTC
>TRBV7-9|-|-|TRBJ1-2
CASSLGTLGYTF
TGTGCCAGCAGCTTAGGGACTCTTGGCTACACCTTC
>TRBV29-1|-|TRBD2|TRBJ2-1
CSVEPWTSESSGEQFF
TGCAGCGTTGAACCCTGGACTAGCGAATCTTCTGGTGAGCAGTTCTTC
>TRBV30|once|-|TRBJ1-1
CAWNLVVNTEAFF
TGTGCCTGGAACTTAGTCGTGAACACTGAAGCTTTCTTT
>TRBV5-1|-|TRBD2|TRBJ2-7
CASSTGGYEQYF
TGCGCCAGCAGCACGGGGGGTTACGAGCAGTACTTC
>TRBV7-9|few|TRBD2|TRBJ2-2
CASSRTRDFTGELFF
TGTGCCAGCAGTAGGACTAGGGATTTTACCGGGGAGCTGTTTTTT
>TRBV6-5|-|TRBD2|TRBJ2-5
CASSYLASGQETQYF
TGTGCCAGCAGTTACTTGGCTAGCGGCCAAGAGACCCAGTACTTC
>TRBV6-1|-|TRBD1|TRBJ1-2
CASRDRRYGYTF
TGTGCCAGCAGGGACAGGAGATATGGCTACACCTTC
>TRBV9|-|TRBD2|TRBJ2-2
CASSTTSSGNTGELFF
TGTGCCAGCAGTACCACTTCTAGCGGAAACACCGGGGAGCTGTTTTTT
>TRBV29-1|-|-|TRBJ2-1
CSAGRNEQFF
TGCAGCGCCGGGAGAAATGAGCAGTTCTTC
>TRBV19|-|-|TRBJ1-1
CASSVDTTGNTEAFF
TGTGCCAGTAGTGTTGACACCACAGGGAACACTGAAGCTTTCTTT
>TRBV11-1|-|-|TRBJ1-1
CASSYSPTEAFF
TGTGCCAGCAGCTACAGCCCTACTGAAGCTTTCTTT
>TRBV2|-|-|TRBJ1-1
CASKREMNTEAFF
TGTGCCAGCAAGAGGGAAATGAACACTGAAGCTTTCTTT
>TRBV5-1|once|-|TRBJ2-2
CASSGFQDSTGELFF
TGCGCCAGCAGTGGTTTCCAGGACTCCACCGGGGAGCTGTTTTTT
>TRBV7-2|-|TRBD1|TRBJ1-2
CASSSTGYGYTF
TGTGCCAGCAGCTCGACAGGGTATGGCTACACCTTC
>TRBV3-1/TRBV3-2|once|-|TRBJ2-1
CASTFYNEQFF
TGTGCCAGCACCTTCTACAATGAGCAGTTCTTC
>TRBV9|-|-|TRBJ1-2
CASSVAGGNYGYTF
TGTGCCAGCAGCGTAGCTGGGGGGAACTATGGCTACACCTTC
>TRBV4-2|-|-|TRBJ2-7
CASSRRYGTGVEQYF
TGTGCCAGCAGCCGCCGATACGGGACTGGCGTCGAGCAGTACTTC
>TRBV10-3|-|-|TRBJ2-1
CAISESIRRGLHEQFF
TGTGCCATCAGTGAGTCGATTCGGCGGGGGCTCCATGAGCAGTTCTTC
>TRBV18|-|-|TRBJ2-2
CASSGRRATGELFF
TGTGCCAGCTCGGGGCGACGGGCCACCGGGGAGCTGTTTTTT
>TRBV4-1|once|TRBD2|TRBJ2-6
CASSHPKLAEISGANVLTF
TGCGCCAGCAGCCATCCAAAACTAGCGGAGATTTCTGGGGCCAACGTCCTGACTTTC
>TRBV5-1|-|TRBD2|TRBJ2-1
CASSSTSAGEQFF
TGCGCCAGCAGCTCGACTAGCGCGGGTGAGCAGTTCTTC